This T cell receptor beta chain appears in the sequencing data of a study of beta chain features in type 1 diabetes. All of the isolated RNA was reverse transcribed, so expressed TCRB transcripts were sequenced. Some clones are missing from TCRdb's copy, which holds only in-frame ones; the method was immunoSEQ multiplex PCR. The profile shows about 620,000 clones, 15% to 19% of them singletons. This clone was observed a few times. Its antigen remains unidentified. The CDR3 contains 15 residues. CDR1 is MGHRA and CDR2 is YSYEKL in the germline V gene. Between the trimmed V and J ends, which lost 0 bases and 5 bases, there was a span of 8 bases. Whole-study results and caveats: In all four CD4+ subsets, TCRB CDR3 length was significantly, moderately reduced in type 1 diabetes.

The chain links TRBV4-1 to TRBJ1-6; a weak D match, TRBD1 (5 bases). This TCR was recovered from a man aged 18 to 30 in good health. The sample consisted of naive CD4+ T cells from blood. The CDR3: CASSQETANNSPLHF. In DNA, the CDR3 is TGCGCCAGCAGCCAAGAGACAGCTAATAATTCACCCCTCCACTTT.